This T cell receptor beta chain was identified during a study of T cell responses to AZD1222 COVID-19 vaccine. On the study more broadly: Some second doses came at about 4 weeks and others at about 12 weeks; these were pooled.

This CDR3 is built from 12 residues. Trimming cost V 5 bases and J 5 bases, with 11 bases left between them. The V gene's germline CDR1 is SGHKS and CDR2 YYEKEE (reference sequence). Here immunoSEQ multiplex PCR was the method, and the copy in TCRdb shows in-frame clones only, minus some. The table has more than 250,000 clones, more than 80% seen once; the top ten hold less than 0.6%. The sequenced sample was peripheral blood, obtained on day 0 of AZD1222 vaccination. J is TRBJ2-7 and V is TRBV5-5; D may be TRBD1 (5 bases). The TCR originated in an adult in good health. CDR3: CASRGSGNEQYF. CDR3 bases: TGTGCCAGCAGGGGATCAGGGAACGAGCAGTACTTC.